This note documents a single T cell receptor beta chain sequence. In the authors' methods: Nucleated cell counts were estimated from reference gene primer amplification. Method: immunoSEQ multiplex PCR; TCRdb's copy keeps in-frame clones and lacks some. V and J calls and clone size follow that table, whereas D and trimming were derived from the DNA. The table includes some 76,000 clones, 65% to 85% detected once. The sample originates from a study of blood T cell repertoires in COVID-19. Study background: T cells, B-cell-depleted T cells, or PBMCs provided the cDNA or gDNA that served as material.

Trimming removed 1 base from V and 5 bases from J, with 8 bases in between. The germline V gene encodes CDR1 LNHDA and CDR2 SQIVND (reference sequence). There are 14 residues in the CDR3. Followed longitudinally, the Seattle patients had been enrolled during active infection. The sequence was obtained from a man aged 45-65 years with COVID-19, enrolled during active disease. The specimen was peripheral blood. The chain employs TRBV19 and TRBJ2-2; TRBD1 might be the D (5 bases). The CDR3 reads CASSIVGATGELFF. The CDR3 coding sequence is TGTGCCAGTAGTATAGTTGGGGCGACCGGGGAGCTGTTTTTT. Together with reference TRBV19 and TRBJ2-2, the CDR3 gives the full variable domain: DGGITQSPKYLFRKEGQNVTLSCEQNLNHDAMYWYRQDPGQGLRLIYYSQIVNDFQKGDIAEGYSVSREKKESFPLTVTSAQKNPTAFYLCASSIVGATGELFFGEGSRLTVL.